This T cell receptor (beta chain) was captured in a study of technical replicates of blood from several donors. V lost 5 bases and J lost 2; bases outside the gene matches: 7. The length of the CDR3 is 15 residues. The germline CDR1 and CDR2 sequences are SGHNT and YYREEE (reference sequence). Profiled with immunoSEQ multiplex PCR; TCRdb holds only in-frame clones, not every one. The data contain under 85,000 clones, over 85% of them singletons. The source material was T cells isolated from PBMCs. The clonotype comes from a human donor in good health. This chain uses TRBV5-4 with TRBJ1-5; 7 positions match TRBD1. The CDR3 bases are TGTGCCAGCAGGCCACAGGGGAGAGGCAATCAGCCCCAGCATTTT. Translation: CASRPQGRGNQPQHF.